Below, 30 T cell receptor beta chains from the same sample are listed, as sequenced in a study of response to subunit inactivated influenza vaccine (dated by TCRdb to 2017 to 2018). The protocol used for the library was RT-PCR. The sequencing machine was an Illumina HiSeq 2500. TCRdb applied fastp at Q25 and MiXCR to the public reads, then kept only in-frame beta chains. Each entry is one CDR3 protein sequence, shown with its most common DNA and genes. The sample table holds a few hundred thousand distinct CDR3 sequences, of which approximately 15% were seen once. The leading ten clones occupy around 10% of the sample. Sequenced material: PBMCs from blood, taken about 13 days after vaccination. These receptors came from a man aged 45-65 years who received an inactivated influenza vaccine. Donor details come from another sample of the same person, matched by shared clones.

This clonotype was counted ten times or more. J is TRBJ2-2 and V is TRBV4-2, with a tentative D call TRBD1 (5 bases). V was cut by 6 bases and J by 4 bases, with 12 bases left in between. The CDR3 has 14 amino acids. Germline CDR1 is LGHNA and CDR2 is YNFKEQ. This CDR3 reads CASRLTGSTGELFF. The CDR3 coding sequence is TGTGCCAGCAGGTTAACAGGTTCCACCGGGGAGCTGTTTTTT.

J is TRBJ2-1 and V is TRBV19, with a weak D call TRBD2 (6 bases). V was trimmed by 5 bases and J by 9 bases, leaving 17 bases between them. The CDR3 totals 14 residues. CDR1 is LNHDA, CDR2 SQIVND, per germline (reference sequence). The CDR3 sequence: CASSQEEGLGEQFF. The CDR3 DNA sequence: TGTGCCAGTAGTCAGGAGGAGGGGTTAGGTGAGCAGTTCTTC.

CDR3 DNA sequence: TGCGCCAGCAGCCCGAGGGAGCCCTACGAGCAGTACTTC. It encodes CASSPREPYEQYF. The chain has TRBV5-1 and TRBJ2-7; D possibly corresponds to TRBD2 (5 bases). The CDR3 contains 13 residues. Trimming removed 4 bases from V and 2 bases from J, with 10 bases in between. CDR1 is SGHRS and CDR2 is YFSETQ in the germline V gene.

This clonotype was detected a few times. CDR3 bases: TGTGCCAGCAGCGCCGGCCAGTTGGGGTCCGGGGAGCTGTTTTTT. Its translation is CASSAGQLGSGELFF. The chain has TRBV5-5 and TRBJ2-2; D not certain. V lost 4 bases and J 6 bases, leaving 16 bases between the germline ends. This CDR3 contains 15 residues. In germline, CDR1 is SGHKS, CDR2 YYEKEE (reference sequence).

The chain links TRBV7-9 to TRBJ1-1; D unclear. The germline V gene encodes CDR1 SEHNR and CDR2 FQNEAQ (reference sequence). The CDR3 has 14 residues. Trimming cost V 5 bases and J 0 bases, with 10 bases left between them. The CDR3 DNA reads TGTGCCAGCAGCCAGGTGGGCATGAACACTGAAGCTTTCTTT. Amino acid sequence: CASSQVGMNTEAFF.

This clonotype was seen a few times. The gene calls are TRBV15 and TRBJ2-1; D tentatively reads TRBD1 or TRBD2 (5 bases each). Looked up from germline, CDR1 is LNHNV and CDR2 is YYDKDF (reference sequence). Trimming removed 3 bases from V and 4 bases from J, with 16 bases in between. The CDR3 contains 16 residues. CDR3 DNA: TGTGCCACCAGCAGGGAACCGGGACGGGATTACAATGAGCAGTTCTTC. This translates into CATSREPGRDYNEQFF.

This chain links TRBV28 with TRBJ1-2, with TRBD1 matching over 9 bases. The V gene end was trimmed by 5 bases and the J gene end by 4 bases; junction bases not matched to a gene: 8. There are 15 residues in the CDR3. Looked up from germline, CDR1 is MDHEN and CDR2 is SYDVKM. The CDR3 coding sequence is TGTGCCAGCAGTGAGACCGGACAGGGGATCTATGGCTACACCTTC. It encodes CASSETGQGIYGYTF.

The chain couples TRBV7-2 to TRBJ1-2; D is uncertain. CDR3 length: 14 residues. V lost 5 bases and J 0 bases, leaving 10 bases between the germline ends. Looked up from germline, CDR1 is SGHTA and CDR2 is FQGNSA. CDR3 amino acids: CASSRKISNYGYTF. The CDR3 nucleotides are TGTGCCAGCAGCCGAAAAATATCTAACTATGGCTACACCTTC.

This clonotype was seen a handful of times. The rearrangement links TRBV6-2 or TRBV6-3 to TRBJ2-1; D possibly corresponds to TRBD1 (5 bases). Trimming took off 7 bases at V and 7 bases at J, with 11 bases between the two ends. Germline values: CDR1 MNHEY, CDR2 SVGEGT. The CDR3 loop spans 12 amino acids. For the CDR3, the DNA is TGTGCCAGCACCGACAGCTTGAATGAGCAGTTCTTC. Translation gives CASTDSLNEQFF.

The sample holds many counts of this clonotype. V usage is TRBV11-1 and J usage is TRBJ2-2, with D hard to call. Germline CDR1 reads SGHAT; CDR2 reads FQDESV (reference sequence). The CDR3 extends over 14 amino acids. The V end was cut by 2 bases, the J end by 6 bases, with 10 bases between. The CDR3 protein is CASSLLGSAGELFF. CDR3 in DNA: TGTGCCAGCAGCTTACTGGGGTCGGCCGGGGAGCTGTTTTTT.

This clonotype was observed a few times. The chain recombines TRBV7-2 with TRBJ1-5; a weak D match, TRBD1 (6 bases). V gave up 6 bases and J gave up 1 base, with 19 bases separating them. The CDR3 consists of 17 residues. Germline CDR1 and CDR2: SGHTA and FQGNSA. CDR3 DNA sequence: TGTGCCAGCAGTCGTAGGGGAAGGGGGTCAAGCAATCAGCCCCAGCATTTT. The encoded protein is CASSRRGRGSSNQPQHF.

The V gene is TRBV28, the J gene TRBJ2-5; TRBD2 is a possible D gene (5 bases). CDR1 and CDR2 from the germline V gene are MDHEN and SYDVKM. Trimming shortened V by 6 bases and J by 3 bases, and 8 bases separated the two germline ends. The CDR3 is 12 residues long. CDR3 in amino acids: CASREAEETQYF. CDR3 DNA sequence: TGTGCCAGCAGGGAGGCAGAAGAGACCCAGTACTTC.

The table lists this clonotype with a few counts. This chain uses TRBV14 with TRBJ1-1; 10 bases match TRBD1. The ends lost 6 bases at V and 5 bases at J; junction bases unmatched: 6. CDR3 size: 14 residues. CDR1 is SGHDN, CDR2 FVKESK, per germline. The CDR3 region has the DNA TGTGCCAGCAGGCCCGGGACAGGGGCGACTGAAGCTTTCTTT. Translated: CASRPGTGATEAFF. Supplemented by reference TRBV14 and TRBJ1-1, the full variable domain reads EAGVTQFPSHSVIEKGQTVTLRCDPISGHDNLYWYRRVMGKEIKFLLHFVKESKQDESGMPNNRFLAERTGGTYSTLKVQPAELEDSGVYFCASRPGTGATEAFFGQGTRLTVV.

This clonotype was seen repeatedly, ten times or more. The chain uses TRBV3-1 and TRBJ1-3, with 8 bases matching TRBD1. The CDR3 has 16 residues. Germline V gene sequence: CDR1 LGHDT, CDR2 YNNKEL (reference sequence). The V gene end was trimmed by 2 bases and the J gene end by 4 bases; junction bases not matched to a gene: 7. For the CDR3, the DNA is TGTGCCAGCAGCCAACGGGGACAGGCAGACGGAAACACCATATATTTT. It specifies CASSQRGQADGNTIYF.

This clonotype was observed a handful of times. The gene calls are TRBV4-2 and TRBJ2-1; D is undetermined. In germline, CDR1 is LGHNA, CDR2 YNFKEQ. The V and J ends lost 0 bases and 9 bases respectively, with 12 bases between them. The CDR3 length is 14 residues. Written as DNA, the CDR3 is TGTGCCAGCAGCCAAGATCTTAGGGCCGGTGAGCAGTTCTTC. Translation gives CASSQDLRAGEQFF.

Ten or more counts support this clonotype. This chain joins TRBV11-2 and TRBJ2-3; D not resolved. Germline loops: CDR1 SGHAT, CDR2 FQNNGV. The CDR3 totals 13 residues. Between the trimmed V and J ends, which lost 3 bases and 4 bases, there was a span of 8 bases. In DNA form, the CDR3 reads TGTGCCAGCAGCTTTTCGGTCCCAGATACGCAGTATTTT. The encoded protein is CASSFSVPDTQYF. Drawing the rest from reference TRBV11-2 and TRBJ2-3, the complete variable domain is EAGVAQSPRYKIIEKRQSVAFWCNPISGHATLYWYQQILGQGPKLLIQFQNNGVVDDSQLPKDRFSAERLKGVDSTLKIQPAKLEDSAVYLCASSFSVPDTQYFGPGTRLTVL.

This clonotype was found many times. V is TRBV4-2 and J is TRBJ2-7, with D possibly matching TRBD1 (6 bases). This CDR3 contains 19 residues. Trimming pared 1 base from V and 1 base from J, leaving 23 bases between. Germline CDR1 and CDR2: LGHNA and YNFKEQ. CDR3 nucleotides: TGTGCCAGCAGCCAAGTTGAGGGACAACGGGATTTCCAATCCTACGAGCAGTACTTC. This translates into CASSQVEGQRDFQSYEQYF.

This clonotype was observed at least ten times. The V gene is TRBV20-1, the J gene TRBJ1-2; 7 positions match TRBD1. Germline lookup yields CDR1 DFQATT and CDR2 SNEGSKA (reference sequence). V gave up 1 base and J gave up 3 bases; unmatched junction bases: 5. The CDR3 runs to 14 residues. This CDR3 is CSARGGGTDYGYTF. In nucleotides, the CDR3 is TGCAGTGCTAGAGGGGGGGGGACAGACTATGGCTACACCTTC.

The chain uses TRBV7-9 and TRBJ2-2; tentatively, D is TRBD1 (6 bases). Germline V CDR1 and CDR2: SEHNR, FQNEAQ (reference sequence). V was shortened by 2 bases and J by 6 bases, with 16 bases between the two germline ends. This CDR3 is 16 amino acids long. The CDR3 DNA sequence: TGTGCCAGCAGCTTATTAGGACAGTCCCTCCCCGGGGAGCTGTTTTTT. It is translated as CASSLLGQSLPGELFF.

This rearrangement joins TRBV7-9 to TRBJ2-1, with TRBD1 identical over 7 bases. Germline V gene sequence: CDR1 SEHNR, CDR2 FQNEAQ (reference sequence). V lost 4 bases and J lost 2; bases outside the gene matches: 11. There are 17 residues in the CDR3. The CDR3 is CASSSYRGRITYNEQFF. The DNA of the CDR3 is TGTGCCAGCAGCTCTTACAGGGGCCGTATAACCTACAATGAGCAGTTCTTC.

The chain recombines TRBV12-3 or TRBV12-4 with TRBJ2-7; D not resolved. The V gene lost 1 base and the J gene lost 5 bases, with 9 bases spanning the gap. The CDR3 sequence is 13 residues long. The CDR3 DNA is TGTGCCAGCAGTTTAGGCAGGTGGAACGAGCAGTACTTC. The encoded protein is CASSLGRWNEQYF.

The chain carries TRBV7-2 and TRBJ2-5; D gene uncertain. The CDR3 totals 13 residues. Germline assignment: CDR1 SGHTA and CDR2 FQGNSA. V gave up 7 bases and J gave up 4 bases, with 13 bases separating them. CDR3 in DNA: TGTGCCAGCACGAGGTCGCAGTCAGAGACCCAGTACTTC. Translated, it gives CASTRSQSETQYF.

The CDR3 DNA is TGTGCCAGCAGCTTATTGGAAGTAGGCCACACTGAAGCTTTCTTT. Residues: CASSLLEVGHTEAFF. The gene calls are TRBV7-2 and TRBJ1-1; D unresolved. CDR1 is SGHTA, CDR2 FQGNSA, per germline. This CDR3 is 15 amino acids long. V was clipped by 2 bases and J by 3 bases, with 13 bases between them.

V is TRBV20-1 and J is TRBJ2-1; TRBD1 matches 7 bases. This CDR3 comprises 15 residues. The V gene end was trimmed by 6 bases and the J gene end by 12 bases; junction bases not matched to a gene: 20. In germline, CDR1 is DFQATT, CDR2 SNEGSKA (reference sequence). The DNA for the CDR3 is TGCAGTGCCGCACCACAGGGGAAGGGGGTGTTTGGGCAGTTCTTC. Its protein product is CSAAPQGKGVFGQFF.

This clonotype was seen once. V is TRBV11-2 and J is TRBJ1-1; 8 bases match TRBD1. CDR3 size: 18 residues. Germline V lookup: CDR1 SGHAT, CDR2 FQNNGV. Unmatched junction bases numbered 21, after V lost 5 bases and J lost 7 bases. CDR3 nucleotide sequence: TGTGCCAGCAGCCTACAAAGACAGGGAACAGGGGGACACAGTGAAGCTTTCTTT. Protein sequence: CASSLQRQGTGGHSEAFF.

The rearrangement joins TRBV2 to TRBJ2-1; possible D gene TRBD1, 6 bases. Germline CDR1 SNHLY, CDR2 FYNNEI. CDR3 length: 16 residues. The ends were cut back, 2 bases at V and 4 bases at J, with 15 bases in the middle. The CDR3 loop reads CASSEFGQQPYNEQFF. The CDR3 DNA is TGTGCCAGCAGTGAATTCGGACAGCAACCTTACAATGAGCAGTTCTTC. The full variable domain, rest sourced from reference TRBV2 and TRBJ2-1, is EPEVTQTPSHQVTQMGQEVILRCVPISNHLYFYWYRQILGQKVEFLVSFYNNEISEKSEIFDDQFSVERPDGSNFTLKIRSTKLEDSAMYFCASSEFGQQPYNEQFFGPGTRLTVL.

At least ten counts were recorded for this clonotype. The rearrangement links TRBV5-1 to TRBJ2-5; 10 nucleotides line up with TRBD2. The CDR3 extends over 16 amino acids. Trimming took 0 bases from V and 5 from J; bases not matched to a gene: 7. The germline gives CDR1 SGHRS, CDR2 YFSETQ. As DNA, the CDR3 is TGCGCCAGCAGCTTGGCCCCTAGCGGGGGCGGGGAGACCCAGTACTTC. This translates into CASSLAPSGGGETQYF.

The J gene is TRBJ2-1, the V gene TRBV7-2, with 12 bases matching TRBD2. Per germline, CDR1 SGHTA and CDR2 FQGNSA. This CDR3 comprises 17 residues. V trimming: 2 bases; J trimming: 4 bases; junction bases outside the gene matches: 6. The CDR3 loop is CASSLTLAGGLYNEQFF. In DNA form, the CDR3 reads TGTGCCAGCAGCTTAACACTAGCGGGAGGTTTGTACAATGAGCAGTTCTTC.

The chain employs TRBV20-1 and TRBJ2-3; 11 nucleotides align to TRBD2. The CDR3 runs to 16 residues. Germline loops: CDR1 DFQATT, CDR2 SNEGSKA (reference sequence). Germline trimming cut 0 bases from V and 6 bases from J; bases unmatched to any gene: 8. The CDR3 DNA sequence: TGCAGTGCTAGAGATGTACTAGCGGGGGTTTTTGATACGCAGTATTTT. It translates to CSARDVLAGVFDTQYF.

This chain connects TRBV7-9 to TRBJ2-7; D is perhaps TRBD2 (5 bases). CDR3 length: 13 amino acids. The germline V gene encodes CDR1 SEHNR and CDR2 FQNEAQ (reference sequence). V was trimmed by 7 bases and J by 3 bases, leaving 13 bases between them. CDR3 coding DNA: TGTGCCAGCACCTCCGGGGTAGGCTACGAGCAGTACTTC. Its protein product is CASTSGVGYEQYF.